The 13 T cell receptor beta chains below come from one sample, sequenced in a study of T cell responses to AZD1222 COVID-19 vaccine. TCRdb keeps only in-frame clones here, not all; method: immunoSEQ multiplex PCR. The data contain about 160,000 clones, 88% of them singletons. Sequencing used peripheral blood, obtained on day 0 of AZD1222 vaccination. All receptors derive from an adult in good health.

The chain has TRBV6-5 and TRBJ2-1; TRBD2 matches 12 bases. V gave up 6 bases and J gave up 7 bases; unmatched junction bases: 7. From germline, CDR1 is MNHEY and CDR2 SVGAGI. The CDR3 extends over 15 amino acids. The CDR3: CASRPGLAGYNEQFF. CDR3 DNA: TGTGCCAGCAGACCCGGACTAGCGGGATATAATGAGCAGTTCTTC.

The chain links TRBV7-2 to TRBJ1-4, with 7 bases aligning to TRBD1. The V gene end was trimmed by 3 bases and the J gene end by 7 bases; junction bases not matched to a gene: 5. CDR1 and CDR2 from the germline V gene are SGHTA and FQGNSA. The CDR3 extends over 14 amino acids. CDR3 sequence (DNA): TGTGCCAGCAGCTTGACAGGGTGGGGTGAAAAACTGTTTTTT. This translates into CASSLTGWGEKLFF. The full variable domain, with the rest looked up from reference TRBV7-2 and TRBJ1-4, is GAGVSQSPSNKVTEKGKDVELRCDPISGHTALYWYRQSLGQGLEFLIYFQGNSAPDKSGLPSDRFSAERTGGSVSTLTIQRTQQEDSAVYLCASSLTGWGEKLFFGSGTQLSVL.

The chain joins TRBV5-1 to TRBJ1-1, with TRBD1 matching 9 bases. The CDR3 covers 14 residues. The ends lost 4 bases at V and 6 bases at J; junction bases unmatched: 7. Germline values: CDR1 SGHRS, CDR2 YFSETQ. CDR3 loop: CASSRDRAGSEAFF. CDR3 sequence (DNA): TGCGCCAGCAGCCGGGACAGGGCTGGATCTGAAGCTTTCTTT.

The chain couples TRBV19 to TRBJ1-2; 8 bases line up with TRBD1. The CDR3 loop spans 14 amino acids. With 8 bases clipped from V and 3 bases from J, the junction kept 8 bases outside the gene matches. Germline values: CDR1 LNHDA, CDR2 SQIVND (reference sequence). The CDR3 nucleotides read TGTGCCAGTGCCAGACAGGGGAACGACTATGGCTACACCTTC. Its protein is CASARQGNDYGYTF.

The rearrangement links TRBV19 to TRBJ1-5, with D perhaps matching TRBD1 (6 bases). V shed 5 bases and J shed 4 bases, with 18 bases lying between them. Germline CDR1 LNHDA, CDR2 SQIVND (reference sequence). The CDR3 is made up of 16 amino acids. CDR3 loop: CASSPVGGMANQPQHF. CDR3 nucleotide sequence: TGTGCCAGTAGTCCAGTAGGGGGTATGGCAAATCAGCCCCAGCATTTT.

The V gene is TRBV11-3, the J gene TRBJ2-4; weak D call: TRBD2 (6 bases). Germline V gives CDR1 SGHNT, CDR2 YENEEA. The CDR3 runs 15 residues. Between the trimmed V and J ends, which lost 4 bases and 5 bases, there was a span of 15 bases. The CDR3 reads CASSSGAGRQNIQYF. As DNA, the CDR3 is TGTGCCAGCAGCTCCGGTGCGGGACGGCAAAACATTCAGTACTTC.

This clone appeared a few times. The chain links TRBV2 to TRBJ2-2, with a tentative D call TRBD2 (5 bases). Germline lookup yields CDR1 SNHLY and CDR2 FYNNEI. The CDR3 loop spans 13 amino acids. CDR3: CAEGGPNTGELFF. The CDR3 DNA is TGTGCTGAGGGCGGGCCGAACACCGGGGAGCTGTTTTTT. The full variable domain, rest sourced from reference TRBV2 and TRBJ2-2, is EPEVTQTPSHQVTQMGQEVILRCVPISNHLYFYWYRQILGQKVEFLVSFYNNEISEKSEIFDDQFSVERPDGSNFTLKIRSTKLEDSAMYFCAEGGPNTGELFFGEGSRLTVL.

The chain uses TRBV28 and TRBJ1-4, with D possibly TRBD1 on 6 matching bases. Deletions cut 3 bases from V and 8 bases from J, with 16 bases between. Germline V gene sequence: CDR1 MDHEN, CDR2 SYDVKM. The CDR3 runs to 15 residues. CDR3 residues: CASSLVGRGGEKLFF. The CDR3 region has the DNA TGTGCCAGCAGTTTGGTAGGCAGGGGAGGGGAAAAACTGTTTTTT.

The gene calls are TRBV10-3 and TRBJ2-7; D may be TRBD1 or TRBD2 (5 bases each). V lost 3 bases and J 0 bases, leaving 15 bases between the germline ends. Germline V CDR1 and CDR2: ENHRY, SYGVKD. The CDR3 runs 16 residues. DNA for the CDR3: TGTGCCATCAGTGATTCCACCCGGGACGGCTCCTACGAGCAGTACTTC. It encodes CAISDSTRDGSYEQYF.

The chain is built from TRBV9 and TRBJ2-7; TRBD2 might be the D (5 bases). Trimming removed 0 bases from V and 5 bases from J, with 12 bases in between. The CDR3 runs to 14 residues. CDR1 is SGDLS, CDR2 YYNGEE, per germline. CDR3 bases: TGTGCCAGCAGCGTAGAGGTGGAGGAGGACGAGCAGTACTTC. Translated, it gives CASSVEVEEDEQYF.

Comments on this clone: A read error may produce the germline difference seen at one junction end. The chain couples TRBV28 to TRBJ1-6, with D unresolved. The CDR3 runs to 14 residues. The germline V gene has CDR1 MDHEN and CDR2 SYDVKM. The CDR3 loop reads CAGRPSSYNSPLHF. The CDR3 region has the DNA TGTGCCGGCAGACCGTCCTCCTATAATTCACCCCTCCACTTT.

This chain connects TRBV24-1 to TRBJ2-2; unclear D gene. This CDR3 has 13 residues. The germline V and J ends were trimmed by 8 bases and 2 bases, with 8 bases remaining between them. Germline lookup yields CDR1 KGHDR and CDR2 SFDVKD. The DNA of the CDR3 is TGTGCCACCACAAGCAGTAACACCGGGGAGCTGTTTTTT. Its protein product is CATTSSNTGELFF.

The chain has TRBV6-5 and TRBJ1-1; no clear D gene. The germline V and J ends were trimmed by 8 bases and 5 bases, with 15 bases remaining between them. The germline CDR1 and CDR2 sequences are MNHEY and SVGAGI. The CDR3 is made up of 13 amino acids. This chain's CDR3 is CASSALVRTEAFF. For the CDR3, the DNA is TGTGCCAGCTCCGCCTTAGTAAGAACTGAAGCTTTCTTT.